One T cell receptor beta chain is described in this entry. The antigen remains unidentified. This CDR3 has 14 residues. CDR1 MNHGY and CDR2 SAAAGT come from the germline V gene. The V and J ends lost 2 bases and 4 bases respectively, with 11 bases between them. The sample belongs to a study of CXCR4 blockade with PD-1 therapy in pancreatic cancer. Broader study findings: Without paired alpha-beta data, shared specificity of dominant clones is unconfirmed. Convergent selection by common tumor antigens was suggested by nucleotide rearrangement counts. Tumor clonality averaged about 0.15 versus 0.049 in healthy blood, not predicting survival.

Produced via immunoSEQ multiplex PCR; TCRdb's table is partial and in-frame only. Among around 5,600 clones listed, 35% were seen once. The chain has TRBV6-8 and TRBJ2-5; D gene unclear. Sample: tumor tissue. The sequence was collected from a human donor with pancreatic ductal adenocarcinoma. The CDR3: CASSYGDLGETQYF. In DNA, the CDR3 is TGTGCCAGCAGTTACGGGGATCTGGGAGAGACCCAGTACTTC.